This T cell receptor (beta chain) is drawn from a study of identical twins. Ten or more counts support this clonotype. The germline gives CDR1 LGHDT, CDR2 YNNKEL (reference sequence). V dropped 0 bases and J dropped 8; count of bases not matched to a gene: 9. The CDR3 has 16 amino acids. One entry per CDR3 protein results from TCRdb running MiXCR on the 5' RACE reads. Among roughly 690,000 distinct CDR3 sequences, around 6.1% were seen once, and the ten largest hold around 1.9%. The rearrangement joins TRBV3-1 to TRBJ2-1; 8 positions agree with TRBD1. Source material: naive T cells sorted from blood. The sequence came from a man younger than 35 in good health. In nucleotides, the CDR3 is TGTGCCAGCAGCCAAGATCAGGGGGCAACCATCCATGAGCAGTTCTTC. It encodes CASSQDQGATIHEQFF.